The 30 T cell receptor beta chains listed next were all sequenced from one sample in a study of T cells in Graves' hyperthyroidism and ophthalmopathy. The TCR beta CDR3 regions underwent amplification using RNA transcripts as the source. The HTBI primer set served for first-round RT-PCR of the TCR CDR3. TCRdb ran MiXCR on the multiplex PCR reads and lists one entry per CDR3 protein. The sample has about 610,000 distinct CDR3 sequences; about a sixth are singletons. Material for sequencing was blood. All receptors come from a woman aged 40 to 50 with Graves' ophthalmopathy.

This clonotype was counted many times. The chain employs TRBV2 and TRBJ1-4, with 7 nucleotides matching TRBD1. Germline V lookup: CDR1 SNHLY, CDR2 FYNNEI. With V trimmed by 4 bases and J by 8 bases, 1 base remained unmatched. The CDR3 sequence is 12 residues long. DNA for the CDR3: TGTGCCAGCAGTGGACAGGGAGAAAAACTGTTTTTT. Protein sequence: CASSGQGEKLFF.

About this clonotype itself: The junction departs from the called germline gene at one end, perhaps through a read error. The J gene is TRBJ2-5, the V gene TRBV3-1; 7 nucleotides match TRBD1. The germline V gene has CDR1 LGHDT and CDR2 YNNKEL (reference sequence). CDR3 length equals 13 residues. As DNA, the CDR3 is TGTGCCGGCAGACCACAGGGGCAAGAGACCCAGTACTTC. Protein product: CAGRPQGQETQYF.

The CDR3 loop reads CASSPGWASGREDTQYF. Here the CDR3 DNA reads TGTGCCAGCAGCCCAGGGTGGGCTAGCGGGAGGGAAGATACGCAGTATTTT. The chain recombines TRBV2 with TRBJ2-3; 12 bases are a match to TRBD2. The trim removed 6 bases at V and 5 bases at J, leaving 12 bases unmatched. Germline CDR1 SNHLY, CDR2 FYNNEI. The CDR3 length is 17 residues.

This clonotype was detected ten times or more. The V gene is TRBV18, the J gene TRBJ2-1, with D tentatively TRBD1 (5 bases). The ends were cut back, 1 base at V and 1 base at J, with 11 bases in the middle. This CDR3 comprises 16 residues. The germline gives CDR1 KGHSH, CDR2 LQKENI. The CDR3 bases are TGTGCCAGCTCACCACGGCAGGGTGGGTCCTACAATGAGCAGTTCTTC. This gives the protein CASSPRQGGSYNEQFF.

To note about this clonotype: A much larger clone differs by one base, so this may be a read error. This CDR3 reads CASSLRLAGPYEQYF. For the CDR3, the DNA is TGTGCCAGCAGTTTGAGGTTAGCGGGGCCCTACGAGCAGTACTTC. The chain couples TRBV28 to TRBJ2-7; 8 positions agree with TRBD2. Germline V gene sequence: CDR1 MDHEN, CDR2 SYDVKM. CDR3 size: 15 residues. Losses at the gene ends were 3 bases for V and 2 bases for J; bases not matched to a gene: 6. Together with reference TRBV28 and TRBJ2-7, the CDR3 gives the full variable domain: DVKVTQSSRYLVKRTGEKVFLECVQDMDHENMFWYRQDPGLGLRLIYFSYDVKMKEKGDIPEGYSVSREKKERFSLILESASTNQTSMYLCASSLRLAGPYEQYFGPGTRLTVT.

The chain uses TRBV10-2 and TRBJ1-4; D call uncertain. The CDR3 consists of 14 residues. V lost 4 bases, J lost 7 bases, and 13 bases lay in between. CDR1 is WSHSY, CDR2 SAAADI, per germline. This CDR3 reads CASSGAVYGEKLFF. Written as DNA, the CDR3 is TGCGCCAGCAGTGGGGCTGTTTACGGTGAAAAACTGTTTTTT.

The chain has TRBV15 and TRBJ2-7; TRBD2 is a possible D gene (6 bases). CDR1 and CDR2 (germline): LNHNV, YYDKDF (reference sequence). The CDR3 runs to 15 residues. V was shortened by 0 bases and J by 0 bases, with 9 bases between the two germline ends. The CDR3 sequence is CATSRDGGASYEQYF. CDR3 coding DNA: TGTGCCACCAGCAGAGATGGCGGGGCCTCCTACGAGCAGTACTTC.

This clonotype was recorded many times. V is TRBV4-2 and J is TRBJ2-7, with TRBD2 matching 8 bases. Per germline, CDR1 LGHNA and CDR2 YNFKEQ. Trimming at V came to 0 bases and at J to 0 bases, leaving 4 bases not matched to a gene. The CDR3 contains 16 residues. The CDR3 loop is CASSQEWSGSSYEQYF. The CDR3, as DNA: TGTGCCAGCAGCCAAGAATGGAGCGGGAGCTCCTACGAGCAGTACTTC.

V usage is TRBV29-1 and J usage is TRBJ1-1, with a tentative D call TRBD1 (6 bases). Germline V gene data show CDR1 as SQVTM and CDR2 as ANQGSEA. CDR3 size: 13 residues. V was trimmed by 7 bases and J by 0 bases, leaving 12 bases between them. Here the CDR3 reads CSAAGGLNTEAFF. The CDR3, as DNA: TGCAGCGCCGCCGGGGGGCTGAACACTGAAGCTTTCTTT.

Concerning this clonotype: A much larger clone differs by one base, so this may be a read error. The rearrangement joins TRBV30 to TRBJ1-2; D is uncertain. The V gene's germline CDR1 is GTSNPN and CDR2 SVGIG (reference sequence). CDR3 size: 12 residues. In nucleotides, the CDR3 is TGTGCCTGGGGTGTAACGGGTGATGGCTACACCTTC. Protein product: CAWGVTGDGYTF.

This clonotype has a count of ten or more. This chain joins TRBV6-1 and TRBJ2-7; D tentatively fits TRBD1 or TRBD2 (5 bases each). Trimming removed 7 bases from V and 0 bases from J, with 13 bases in between. CDR3 length equals 14 residues. Germline V gene lookup returns CDR1 MNHNS and CDR2 SASEGT. Written as DNA, the CDR3 is TGTGCCAGCACCCGGGACGAGGGCTCCTACGAGCAGTACTTC. Its protein product is CASTRDEGSYEQYF.

The table lists this clonotype with many counts. V is TRBV3-1 and J is TRBJ2-4; D remains unclear. The CDR3 is 13 residues long. V was clipped by 2 bases and J by 8 bases, with 10 bases between them. Germline loops: CDR1 LGHDT, CDR2 YNNKEL (reference sequence). Here the CDR3 DNA reads TGTGCCAGCAGCCAAAGGTCCAGAGACATTCAGTACTTC. Its translation is CASSQRSRDIQYF.

The sample holds many counts of this clonotype. The CDR3 sequence is CASSERETGVGQPQHF. For the CDR3, the DNA is TGTGCCAGCAGTGAAAGGGAGACAGGGGTTGGTCAGCCCCAGCATTTT. The rearrangement links TRBV2 to TRBJ1-5; 8 positions agree with TRBD1. The CDR3 is 16 residues long. The V gene end was trimmed by 2 bases and the J gene end by 6 bases; junction bases not matched to a gene: 9. Germline lookup yields CDR1 SNHLY and CDR2 FYNNEI.

At least ten counts were recorded for this clonotype. The gene calls are TRBV20-1 and TRBJ2-7; the match to TRBD1 covers 12 bases. The junction had 8 bases not matched to a gene; V was cut back by 4 bases and J by 7 bases. The CDR3 covers 14 residues. The germline gives CDR1 DFQATT, CDR2 SNEGSKA (reference sequence). The CDR3 region is CSATRGQGAREQYF. CDR3 in DNA: TGCAGTGCTACTAGGGGACAGGGGGCCCGAGAGCAGTACTTC.

This clonotype was counted ten times or more. The chain uses TRBV10-3 and TRBJ1-2, with D unclear. The CDR3 sequence is 14 residues long. Trimming removed 0 bases from V and 6 bases from J, with 11 bases in between. Germline lookup yields CDR1 ENHRY and CDR2 SYGVKD. CDR3 sequence reads: CAISESIGRNGYTF. CDR3 DNA sequence: TGTGCCATCAGTGAGTCGATCGGCAGAAATGGCTACACCTTC.

The chain is built from TRBV6-2 or TRBV6-3 and TRBJ2-4, with a possible D match to TRBD2 (6 bases). Germline V CDR1 and CDR2: MNHEY, SVGEGT. CDR3 length: 14 residues. The V end was cut by 9 bases, the J end by 3 bases, with 15 bases between. The CDR3 loop reads CASFGGAGKNIQYF. DNA of the CDR3: TGTGCCAGTTTCGGAGGGGCCGGCAAAAACATTCAGTACTTC.

This clonotype was found many times. This chain joins TRBV14 and TRBJ2-7, with 7 bases identical to TRBD1. This CDR3 spans 13 amino acids. Germline V CDR1 and CDR2: SGHDN, FVKESK. V trimming: 5 bases; J trimming: 4 bases; junction bases outside the gene matches: 5. CDR3 sequence (DNA): TGTGCCAGCAGCGACAGGGTGGTGTACGAGCAGTACTTC. This encodes CASSDRVVYEQYF.

This clonotype was picked up many times. The CDR3 sequence: CASSPEPSAGRAGELFF. CDR3 DNA: TGTGCCAGCAGCCCCGAGCCGTCGGCAGGGAGGGCCGGGGAGCTGTTTTTT. The rearrangement uses TRBV7-3 and TRBJ2-2; TRBD2 aligns across 7 bases. The CDR3 is 17 residues long. The germline gives CDR1 SGHTA, CDR2 FQGTGA. V lost 5 bases to trimming and J lost 6 bases; unmatched junction nucleotides: 15.

The table lists this clonotype with a few counts. The J gene is TRBJ1-2, the V gene TRBV5-4, with D maybe TRBD1 (5 bases). Germline-derived CDR1 and CDR2 are SGHNT and YYREEE (reference sequence). This CDR3 has 14 residues. Trimming took 0 bases from V and 2 from J, leaving 8 bases between them. For the CDR3, the DNA is TGTGCCAGCAGCTTGGACCGACAGAACTATGGCTACACCTTC. It translates to CASSLDRQNYGYTF.

Many counts were recorded for this clonotype. The chain uses TRBV7-9 and TRBJ2-1, with TRBD1 matching 10 bases. There are 15 residues in the CDR3. CDR1 and CDR2 from the germline V gene are SEHNR and FQNEAQ (reference sequence). The trim removed 3 bases at V and 8 bases at J, leaving 7 bases unmatched. The DNA of the CDR3 is TGTGCCAGCAGCTTCGACAGGGGGCGAGGAGATGAGCAGTTCTTC. Protein: CASSFDRGRGDEQFF.

The chain recombines TRBV6-5 with TRBJ1-4; 7 bases map to TRBD1. The CDR3 is 16 amino acids. Germline loops: CDR1 MNHEY, CDR2 SVGAGI. The J segment lost 3 bases and the V segment lost 2 bases, leaving 6 bases of the junction unmatched. The CDR3 loop reads CASSYQQGIANEKLFF. CDR3 sequence (DNA): TGTGCCAGCAGTTACCAACAGGGGATAGCTAATGAAAAACTGTTTTTT.

The gene calls are TRBV12-3 or TRBV12-4 and TRBJ1-5; tentative D call: TRBD1 (6 bases). The CDR3 is made up of 15 amino acids. V lost 6 bases to trimming and J lost 3 bases, with 15 bases between them. The CDR3 spells CASRGRGGNNQPQHF. CDR3 bases: TGTGCCAGCAGGGGCAGGGGAGGCAACAATCAGCCCCAGCATTTT.

This clonotype was observed many times. The chain combines TRBV7-9 with TRBJ2-5, with 7 bases lining up with TRBD2. Germline V gene data show CDR1 as SEHNR and CDR2 as FQNEAQ (reference sequence). The CDR3 has 15 residues. J gave up 3 bases and V 2 bases, and 6 bases lay outside the gene matches. As DNA, the CDR3 is TGTGCCAGCAGCTTAAGACTAGCTTCTGAAGAGACCCAGTACTTC. Translated, it gives CASSLRLASEETQYF.

Here the CDR3 reads CSAPPEGAVLDNEKLFF. In DNA, the CDR3 is TGCAGTGCCCCCCCCGAGGGGGCCGTGTTGGATAATGAAAAACTGTTTTTT. This rearrangement joins TRBV20-1 to TRBJ1-4; TRBD1 aligns across 7 bases. The CDR3 spans 17 residues. The J segment lost 4 bases and the V segment lost 6 bases, leaving 17 bases of the junction unmatched. The germline V gene has CDR1 DFQATT and CDR2 SNEGSKA (reference sequence).

This clonotype was counted at least ten times. The J gene is TRBJ2-1, the V gene TRBV2; 7 positions agree with TRBD1. The CDR3 totals 12 residues. J lost 4 bases, V lost 7 bases, and 1 base had no gene match. Looked up from germline, CDR1 is SNHLY and CDR2 is FYNNEI. The CDR3 loop reads CASKQGYNEQFF. DNA for the CDR3: TGTGCCAGCAAACAGGGGTACAATGAGCAGTTCTTC. The whole variable domain, remainder taken from reference TRBV2 and TRBJ2-1, is EPEVTQTPSHQVTQMGQEVILRCVPISNHLYFYWYRQILGQKVEFLVSFYNNEISEKSEIFDDQFSVERPDGSNFTLKIRSTKLEDSAMYFCASKQGYNEQFFGPGTRLTVL.

In this sample, this clonotype turned up many times. V and J are TRBV11-3 and TRBJ2-2; D is possibly TRBD2 (6 bases). This CDR3 has 14 amino acids. V was cut by 5 bases and J by 5 bases, with 12 bases left in between. Germline lookup yields CDR1 SGHNT and CDR2 YENEEA. The CDR3 loop is CASSTPGGTGELFF. The CDR3 nucleotides are TGTGCCAGCAGCACCCCCGGAGGGACCGGGGAGCTGTTTTTT. The whole variable domain, filled in from reference TRBV11-3 and TRBJ2-2, reads EAGVVQSPRYKIIEKKQPVAFWCNPISGHNTLYWYLQNLGQGPELLIRYENEEAVDDSQLPKDRFSAERLKGVDSTLKIQPAELGDSAVYLCASSTPGGTGELFFGEGSRLTVL.

This clonotype was counted many times. The gene calls are TRBV6-1 and TRBJ1-5; D is uncertain. This CDR3 contains 14 residues. V lost 5 bases and J 3 bases, leaving 11 bases between the germline ends. CDR1 and CDR2 (germline): MNHNS, SASEGT. CDR3 amino acids: CASSLLADNQPQHF. DNA for the CDR3: TGTGCCAGCAGTTTACTGGCAGACAATCAGCCCCAGCATTTT.

The J gene is TRBJ1-2, the V gene TRBV6-1; 10 bases are a match to TRBD1. V lost 8 bases and J lost 1; bases outside the gene matches: 7. The CDR3 is made up of 15 amino acids. Per the germline V gene, CDR1 is MNHNS and CDR2 is SASEGT. The CDR3 nucleotides are TGTGCCAGCCAGAAGACAGGGGGCATTAACTATGGCTACACCTTC. Its protein product is CASQKTGGINYGYTF.

This clonotype was recorded many times. The rearrangement links TRBV2 to TRBJ2-3, with 15 bases identical to TRBD2. Unmatched junction bases numbered 3, after V lost 8 bases and J lost 3 bases. Germline lookup yields CDR1 SNHLY and CDR2 FYNNEI. The CDR3 extends over 15 amino acids. CDR3 bases: TGTGCCAGCGGACTAGCGGGAGGGGTAACAGATACGCAGTATTTT. Amino acid sequence: CASGLAGGVTDTQYF.

This clonotype was counted once. This may come from a read error, since a much larger clone is one base off. The V gene is TRBV12-3 or TRBV12-4, the J gene TRBJ2-7, with 7 bases matching TRBD1. This CDR3 spans 16 amino acids. CDR3 protein: CASSLGTDVSSYERYF. CDR3 sequence (DNA): TGTGCCAGCAGTTTGGGGACAGACGTCAGCTCCTACGAGCGGTACTTC.